A single sample is the source of the 13 T cell receptor beta chains below, sequenced in a study of blood T cell repertoires in COVID-19. Produced via immunoSEQ multiplex PCR; TCRdb's table is partial and in-frame only. The sample records just under 60,000 clones, around 87% being singletons. The sample taken for sequencing was peripheral blood. The source of these receptors is a human donor with active COVID-19. The donor label of this sample is uncertain.

The genes are TRBV6-5 and TRBJ1-1; D uncertain. The CDR3 loop spans 13 amino acids. CDR1 and CDR2 (germline): MNHEY, SVGAGI. V lost 7 bases to trimming and J lost 4 bases, with 13 bases between them. CDR3 nucleotide sequence: TGTGCCAGCACCAAGTTCGGGGTCACTGAAGCTTTCTTT. As protein: CASTKFGVTEAFF.

By its share, this clone is medium-sized. The genes are TRBV7-3 and TRBJ2-1, with 9 bases lining up with TRBD2. This CDR3 spans 14 amino acids. The junction had 11 bases not matched to a gene; V was cut back by 5 bases and J by 12 bases. Germline V gene data show CDR1 as SGHTA and CDR2 as FQGTGA. The CDR3 spells CASSGSGSQSAQFF. DNA of the CDR3: TGTGCCAGCAGCGGTAGCGGGAGTCAATCCGCGCAGTTCTTC.

The J gene is TRBJ2-1, the V gene TRBV4-3, with 9 nucleotides matching TRBD2. The CDR3 length is 16 residues. Germline trimming cut 3 bases from V and 3 bases from J; bases unmatched to any gene: 6. Germline-derived CDR1 and CDR2 are LGHNA and YSLEER. The chain's CDR3 is CASSQGTSGYYNEQFF. The CDR3 nucleotides are TGCGCCAGCAGCCAGGGTACTAGCGGGTACTACAATGAGCAGTTCTTC.

This chain uses TRBV5-4 with TRBJ2-1; 11 bases are a match to TRBD2. V lost 4 bases, J lost 11 bases, and 14 bases stayed unmatched. CDR1 and CDR2 (germline): SGHNT, YYREEE (reference sequence). This CDR3 has 16 amino acids. The CDR3 spells CASSPQAVSSGGKQFF. The CDR3 bases are TGTGCCAGCAGCCCTCAGGCCGTGTCTAGCGGGGGGAAGCAGTTCTTC.

This clone was detected a few times. The CDR3 nucleotides read TGCGCCAGCAGCCCGCTAGGCGGTGGCCAAGTTACGCAGTATTTT. Translation: CASSPLGGGQVTQYF. The V call is TRBV4-1, the J call TRBJ2-3; the D is unclear. This CDR3 is built from 15 residues. Trimming took off 4 bases at V and 8 bases at J, with 19 bases between the two ends. Germline loops: CDR1 MGHRA, CDR2 YSYEKL.

J is TRBJ1-3 and V is TRBV5-1; D gene unclear. This CDR3 region has 15 residues. The germline V gene encodes CDR1 SGHRS and CDR2 YFSETQ. V lost 2 bases and J 4 bases, leaving 13 bases between the germline ends. The CDR3 protein is CASSLDTAPGNTIYF. The CDR3 DNA reads TGCGCCAGCAGCTTAGACACGGCCCCGGGAAACACCATATATTTT.

V gene TRBV5-1 combines with J gene TRBJ2-7, with D maybe TRBD1 (5 bases). The germline V gene encodes CDR1 SGHRS and CDR2 YFSETQ. Trimming pared 5 bases from V and 2 bases from J, leaving 17 bases between. The length of the CDR3 is 15 residues. The DNA of the CDR3 is TGCGCCAGCAGTCTGGACACCTACCCCCCCTACGAGCAGTACTTC. This encodes CASSLDTYPPYEQYF.

The V call is TRBV10-3, the J call TRBJ2-2; the match to TRBD2 covers 8 bases. Trimming removed 8 bases from V and 3 bases from J; junction bases left unmatched: 5. The CDR3 is made up of 14 amino acids. CDR1 is ENHRY and CDR2 is SYGVKD in the germline V gene. The chain's CDR3 is CAIQPGRDTGELFF. CDR3 nucleotide sequence: TGTGCCATCCAGCCCGGGAGGGACACCGGGGAGCTGTTTTTT.

This sequence joins TRBV23-1 and TRBJ2-6, with D possibly TRBD1 on 6 matching bases. TRBV23-1 is identified as an open reading frame with a role that is uncertain. Trimming removed 4 bases at V and 0 bases at J, with 13 bases between. The CDR3 has 17 residues. CDR3 sequence (DNA): TGCGCCAGCAGTCGAGGGACACCCCTCTCTGGGGCCAACGTCCTGACTTTC. This sequence encodes CASSRGTPLSGANVLTF.

The genes are TRBV5-1 and TRBJ2-7, with TRBD1 matching over 9 bases. The CDR3 sequence is 14 residues long. V lost 3 bases, J lost 4 bases, and 5 bases stayed unmatched. In germline, CDR1 is SGHRS, CDR2 YFSETQ. CDR3 sequence (DNA): TGCGCCAGCAGCTCGGGACAGGGACATTACGAGCAGTACTTC. Encoded protein: CASSSGQGHYEQYF. The complete variable domain, with remaining parts taken from reference TRBV5-1 and TRBJ2-7, reads KAGVTQTPRYLIKTRGQQVTLSCSPISGHRSVSWYQQTPGQGLQFLFEYFSETQRNKGNFPGRFSGRQFSNSRSEMNVSTLELGDSALYLCASSSGQGHYEQYFGPGTRLTVT.

The chain is built from TRBV18 and TRBJ2-7; 7 positions agree with TRBD2. CDR1 and CDR2 (germline): KGHSH, LQKENI. The length of the CDR3 is 12 residues. Trimming cost V 6 bases and J 5 bases; bases outside gene matches: 4. CDR3 nucleotide sequence: TGTGCCAGCTCCCTAGCGGTGAACGAGCAGTACTTC. It encodes CASSLAVNEQYF.

V is TRBV6-5 and J is TRBJ2-1, with TRBD1 identical over 8 bases. The CDR3 spans 15 residues. CDR1 and CDR2 (germline): MNHEY, SVGAGI. J gave up 3 bases and V 6 bases, and 7 bases lay outside the gene matches. The CDR3 here is CASSGVQGVYNEQFF. CDR3 nucleotides: TGTGCCAGCAGCGGCGTACAGGGGGTCTACAATGAGCAGTTCTTC.

This clone was found once. The chain combines TRBV6-6 with TRBJ2-3; D not certain. The germline V gene has CDR1 MNHNY and CDR2 SVGAGI (reference sequence). Trimming left V 2 bases short and J 5 bases short, with 8 bases between. The CDR3 length is 13 residues. CDR3 protein: CASSYPSRDTQYF. The CDR3 DNA reads TGTGCCAGCAGTTACCCCTCTAGAGATACGCAGTATTTT.